The TCR beta chain described here comes from a study of cytomegalovirus exposure and HLA in healthy donors. Study-level background: There were 300 to 400 genotyped donors. Of these, roughly 80% fell in the genetic ancestry cluster associated with self-reported Caucasian donors. Study findings and constraints: Reportedly, cytomegalovirus status was diagnosed with high sensitivity and specificity. In a later analysis, compared with equally common non-associated chains, HLA-associated beta chains were more expanded. Common viral pathogens seemed, in a later analysis, to connect with several of the most significant clusters.

In regard to this clone: Its specificity is not known.

The V end was cut by 4 bases, the J end by 6 bases, with 21 bases between. In germline, CDR1 is SGHNT, CDR2 YYREEE (reference sequence). The CDR3 sequence is 16 residues long. Primers: 60 Vbeta forward and 13 Jbeta reverse. The method was immunoSEQ multiplex PCR; TCRdb's version includes in-frame clones alone and lacks a portion of them. The sample holds some 110,000 clones, around 80% seen once. The genes are TRBV5-4 and TRBJ2-3; a possible D gene is TRBD2 (7 bases). This sequence originates from a man aged 25 to 45 in good health and CMV-seropositive. Sequenced input: PBMCs. CDR3 bases: TGTGCCAGCAGCCCGGGAGGTTTGGGGAGGGGGGATACGCAGTATTTT. This sequence encodes CASSPGGLGRGDTQYF.